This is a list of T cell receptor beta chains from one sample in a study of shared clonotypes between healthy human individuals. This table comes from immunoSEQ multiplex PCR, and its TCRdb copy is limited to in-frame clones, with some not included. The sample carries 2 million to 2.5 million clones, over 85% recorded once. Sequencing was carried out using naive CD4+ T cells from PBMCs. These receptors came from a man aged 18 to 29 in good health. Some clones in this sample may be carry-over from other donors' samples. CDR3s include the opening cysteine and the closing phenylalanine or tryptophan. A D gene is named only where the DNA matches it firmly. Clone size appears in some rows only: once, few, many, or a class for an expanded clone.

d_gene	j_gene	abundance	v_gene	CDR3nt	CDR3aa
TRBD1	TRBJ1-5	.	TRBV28	TGTGCCAGCACCCGACGACAGGGATTAAATCAGCCCCAGCATTTT	CASTRRQGLNQPQHF
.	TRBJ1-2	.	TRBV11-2	TGTGCCAGCAGCTGGGACGGAAATGGCTACACCTTC	CASSWDGNGYTF
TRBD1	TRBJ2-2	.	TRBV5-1	TGCGCCAGCAGCTATACCGGGACAGGGAAGGACGGGGAGCTGTTTTTT	CASSYTGTGKDGELFF
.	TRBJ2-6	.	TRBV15	TGTGCCACCAGCAATCAGTTGGCCAACGTCCTGACTTTC	CATSNQLANVLTF
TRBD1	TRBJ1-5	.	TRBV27	TGTGCCAGCAGTGAACGCCGGGACAGGGGCGCGGGGAATCAGCCCCAGCATTTT	CASSERRDRGAGNQPQHF
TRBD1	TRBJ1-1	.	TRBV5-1	TGCGCCAGCAGCTTGCGAGGGGGCCAGAACACTGAAGCTTTCTTT	CASSLRGGQNTEAFF
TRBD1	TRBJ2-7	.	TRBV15	TGTGCCACCAGCGGTACCGGGACAGGGACGAATAAGCAGTACTTC	CATSGTGTGTNKQYF
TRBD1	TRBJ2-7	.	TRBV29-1	TGCAGCGTTGACATTCTCCGGGACAGGGGATACGAGCAGTACTTC	CSVDILRDRGYEQYF
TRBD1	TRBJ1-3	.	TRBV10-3	TGTGCCATCAGTGAGTTACGGGACAGTGGGAGCTCTGGAAACACCATATATTTT	CAISELRDSGSSGNTIYF
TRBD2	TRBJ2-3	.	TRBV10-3	TGTGCCATCAGTAGTTCTAGCGGGACAGATACGCAGTATTTT	CAISSSSGTDTQYF
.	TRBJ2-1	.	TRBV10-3	TGTGCCATCAGAAGACTAGAAATGTTCAATGAGCAGTTCTTC	CAIRRLEMFNEQFF
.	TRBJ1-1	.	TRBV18	TGTGCCAGCTCACCAAACCCAGATTATGGGGGAATCTTT	CASSPNPDYGGIF
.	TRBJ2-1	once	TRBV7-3	TGTGCCAGCAGCAACGACAGGTACAATGAGCAGTTCTTC	CASSNDRYNEQFF
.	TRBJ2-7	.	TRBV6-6	TGTGCCAGCAGAACGGACAGAAGCTCCTACGAGCAGTACTTC	CASRTDRSSYEQYF
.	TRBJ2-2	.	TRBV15	TGTGCCACCAGCAGAGGACCCGGGGAGCTGTTTTTT	CATSRGPGELFF
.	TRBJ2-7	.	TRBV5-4	TGTGCCAGCAGCTTGTGGCAGACCTACGAGCAGTACTTC	CASSLWQTYEQYF
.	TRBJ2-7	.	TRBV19	TGTGCCAGTAGTCCAAGGACGGTGGGAAGTTCCTACGAGCAGTACTTC	CASSPRTVGSSYEQYF
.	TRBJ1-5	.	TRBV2	TGTGCCAGCAGTGAAGGCCGTGGCAATCAGCCCCAGCATTTT	CASSEGRGNQPQHF
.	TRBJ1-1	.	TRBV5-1	TGCGCCAGCAGCTTGGTTCCGCAGGGAGACCCGAGAACTGAAGCTTTCTTT	CASSLVPQGDPRTEAFF
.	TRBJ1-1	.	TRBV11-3	TGTGCCAGCAGCTCCGGTGGGAACACTGAAGCTTTCTTT	CASSSGGNTEAFF
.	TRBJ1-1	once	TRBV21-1	TGTGCCAGCAGCAAGGGGCAAAAGGACACGGGTAACACTGAAGCTTTCTTT	CASSKGQKDTGNTEAFF
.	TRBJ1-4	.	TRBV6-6	TGTGCCAGCAGTTACGATAGGGAAAAACTGTTTTTT	CASSYDREKLFF
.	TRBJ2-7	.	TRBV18	TGTGCCAGCTCAAGCGAGGATGGGGGCGAGTACGAGCAGTACTTC	CASSSEDGGEYEQYF
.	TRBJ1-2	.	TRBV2	TGTGCCAGCAGTGAAACCAGGAACACAGGCTACACCTTC	CASSETRNTGYTF
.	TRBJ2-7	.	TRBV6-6	TGTGCCAGCAGTTACTCGATCGGCCCCTACGAGCAGTACTTC	CASSYSIGPYEQYF
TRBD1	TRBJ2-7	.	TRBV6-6	TGTGCCAGCAGTTATCTGCGGACAGGGTCCTACGAGCAGTACTTC	CASSYLRTGSYEQYF
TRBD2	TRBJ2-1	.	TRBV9	TGTGCCAGCAGCCCGAGACTAGCGGGGTACAATGAGCAGTTCTTC	CASSPRLAGYNEQFF
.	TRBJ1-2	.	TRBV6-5	TGTGCCAGCAGTTACGCGGGATTCCAAGGCTACACCTTC	CASSYAGFQGYTF
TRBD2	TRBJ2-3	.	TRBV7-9	TGTGCCAGCAGACGTGAGGAGGCGGGAGGGCTCCCAGATACGCAGTATTTT	CASRREEAGGLPDTQYF
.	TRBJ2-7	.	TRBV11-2	TGTGCCAGCAGCTTAGAGGTCTACGAGCAGTACTTC	CASSLEVYEQYF
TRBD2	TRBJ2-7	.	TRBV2	TGTGCCAGCAATATAGCGGGAACCTTTTCCGAGCAGTACTTC	CASNIAGTFSEQYF
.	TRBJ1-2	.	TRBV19	TGTGCCAGTAGCCTTTTGACGCGAAATGGCTACACCTTC	CASSLLTRNGYTF
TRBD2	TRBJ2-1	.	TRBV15	TGTGCCACCACGACTAGCGGGAGGTCGAACTACAATGAGCAGTTCTTC	CATTTSGRSNYNEQFF
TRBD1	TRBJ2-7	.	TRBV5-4	TGTGCCAGCAGCCAACAGGGGGCGCGGTTCGAGCAGTACTTC	CASSQQGARFEQYF
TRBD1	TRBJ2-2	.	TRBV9	TGTGCCAGCAGCGTTACAGGGGTAGCCGAAAAGGTCGGGGAGCTGTTTTTT	CASSVTGVAEKVGELFF
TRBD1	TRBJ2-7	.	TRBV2	TGTGCCAGCAGCCGGGACAGCTCCTACGAGCAGTACTTC	CASSRDSSYEQYF
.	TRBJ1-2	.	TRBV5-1	TGCGCCAGCAGCTTGGAGGCCCACCTGAGGGATAAAGGCTACACCTTC	CASSLEAHLRDKGYTF
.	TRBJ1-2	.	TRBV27	TGTGCCAGCAAAACGGGACTCTCAGTGAGGGGCTACACCTTC	CASKTGLSVRGYTF
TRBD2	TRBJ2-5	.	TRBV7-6	TGTGCCAGCAGCCGCTTATCCGGGGGGCTGGGACTAGCGGATCGAGAGCAGTACTTC	CASSRLSGGLGLADREQYF
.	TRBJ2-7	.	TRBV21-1	TGTGCCAGCAGCAAAGGATGGCAGGGGATGTACGAGCAGTACTTC	CASSKGWQGMYEQYF
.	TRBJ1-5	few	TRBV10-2	TGCGCCAGCAGGGGGGGACAAAGCAATCAGCCCCAGCATTTT	CASRGGQSNQPQHF
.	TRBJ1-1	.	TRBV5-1	TGCGCCAGCAGCTTGCCGCTAGCTAACATGAACACTGAAGCTTTCTTT	CASSLPLANMNTEAFF
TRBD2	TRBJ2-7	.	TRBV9	TGTGCCAGCAGCGTAGGACTAGCGGAAAATTTCTACGAGCAGTACTTC	CASSVGLAENFYEQYF
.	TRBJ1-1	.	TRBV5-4	TGTGCCAGCAGCTCGGACAGTTTTACTGAAGCTTTCTTT	CASSSDSFTEAFF
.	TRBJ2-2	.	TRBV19	TGTGCCAGTAGTATTGGGGAAACCGGGGAGCTGTTTTTT	CASSIGETGELFF
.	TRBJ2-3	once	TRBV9	TGTGCCAGCAGCGTAGGTCTAGCAGATGGGTGGGCGCAGTATTTT	CASSVGLADGWAQYF
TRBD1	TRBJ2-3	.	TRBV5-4	TGTGCCAGCAGCCCTCGACAGGGCCCAGATACGCAGTATTTT	CASSPRQGPDTQYF
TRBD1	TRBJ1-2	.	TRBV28	TGTGCCAGCAGTGGTGGGGGCCCCGGGACAGGGGGCTTCTATGGCTACACCTTC	CASSGGGPGTGGFYGYTF
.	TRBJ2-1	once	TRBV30	TGTGCCTGGAGTCAACTAGCTCCGGAATACAATGAGCAGTTCTTC	CAWSQLAPEYNEQFF
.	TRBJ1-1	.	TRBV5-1	TGCGCCAGCAGCCCGATAGTAAGGGGAGGGACTGAAGCTTTCTTT	CASSPIVRGGTEAFF
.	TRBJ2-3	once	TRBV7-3	TGTGCCAGCAGTCAGGGGTTCCTGGGAGATACGCAGTATTTT	CASSQGFLGDTQYF
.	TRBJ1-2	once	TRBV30	TGTGCCTGGAGTGGTAGGACTGATGGCTACACCTTC	CAWSGRTDGYTF
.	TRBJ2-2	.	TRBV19	TGTGCCAGTAATCGAGCAGGTGGTACCGGGGAGCTGTTTTTT	CASNRAGGTGELFF
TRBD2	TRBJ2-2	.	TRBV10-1	TGCGCCAGCAGAAGGACTAGCAGTTCCGGGGAGCTGTTTTTT	CASRRTSSSGELFF
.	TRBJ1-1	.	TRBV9	TGTGCCAGCAGCGTAGTTGATGCGGCGAACACTGAAGCTTTCTTT	CASSVVDAANTEAFF
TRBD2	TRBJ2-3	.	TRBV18	TGTGCCAGCTCACCTTTGGCTCGCGGGAGAAAGGGGTTGCCAGATACGCAGTATTTT	CASSPLARGRKGLPDTQYF
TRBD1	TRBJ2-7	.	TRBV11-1	TGTGCCAGCAGCCCGGGACAGGGTGGGTCCTACGAGCAGTACTTC	CASSPGQGGSYEQYF
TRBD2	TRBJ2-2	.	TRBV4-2	TGTGCCAGCAGCCCAGGGACTAGCGGGATCTCTAGGGAGCTGTTTTTT	CASSPGTSGISRELFF
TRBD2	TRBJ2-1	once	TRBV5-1	TGCGCCAGCAGTTTTCGGGAGGGCCGATACAATGAGCAGTTCTTC	CASSFREGRYNEQFF